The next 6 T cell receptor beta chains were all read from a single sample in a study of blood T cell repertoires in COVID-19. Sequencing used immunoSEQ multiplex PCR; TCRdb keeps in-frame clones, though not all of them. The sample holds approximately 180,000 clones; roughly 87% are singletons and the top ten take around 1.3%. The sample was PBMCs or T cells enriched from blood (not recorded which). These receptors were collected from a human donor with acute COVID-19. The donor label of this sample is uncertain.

CDR3: CASSLERRNYGYTF. In nucleotides, the CDR3 is TGTGCCAGCAGCTTGGAACGGAGAAACTATGGCTACACCTTC. The chain employs TRBV5-5 and TRBJ1-2; no clear D gene. CDR3 length equals 14 residues. The germline V and J ends were trimmed by 0 bases and 2 bases, with 8 bases remaining between them. Germline V gene data show CDR1 as SGHKS and CDR2 as YYEKEE (reference sequence).

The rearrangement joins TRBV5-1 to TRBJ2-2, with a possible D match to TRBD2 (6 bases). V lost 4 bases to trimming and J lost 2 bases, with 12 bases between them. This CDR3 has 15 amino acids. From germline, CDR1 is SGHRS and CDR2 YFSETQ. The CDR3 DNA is TGCGCCAGCAGCCAGGAGGGGTTCAACACCGGGGAGCTGTTTTTT. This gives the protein CASSQEGFNTGELFF.

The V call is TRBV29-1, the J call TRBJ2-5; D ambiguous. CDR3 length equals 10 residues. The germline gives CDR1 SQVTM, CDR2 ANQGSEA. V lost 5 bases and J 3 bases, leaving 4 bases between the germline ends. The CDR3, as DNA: TGCAGCGTTTCGGAAGAGACCCAGTACTTC. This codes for CSVSEETQYF. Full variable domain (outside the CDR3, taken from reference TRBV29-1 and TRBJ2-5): SAVISQKPSRDICQRGTSLTIQCQVDSQVTMMFWYRQQPGQSLTLIATANQGSEATYESGFVIDKFPISRPNLTFSTLTVSNMSPEDSSIYLCSVSEETQYFGPGTRLLVL.

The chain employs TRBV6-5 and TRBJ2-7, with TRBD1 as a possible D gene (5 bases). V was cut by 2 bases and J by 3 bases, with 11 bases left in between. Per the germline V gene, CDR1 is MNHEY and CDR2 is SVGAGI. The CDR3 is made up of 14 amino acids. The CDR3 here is CASSYMSQGYEQYF. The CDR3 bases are TGTGCCAGCAGTTACATGTCCCAGGGCTACGAGCAGTACTTC.

CDR3 in amino acids: CASSPGRRGEKLFF. The CDR3 DNA sequence: TGTGCCAGCAGCCCCGGGAGAAGAGGTGAAAAACTGTTTTTT. V and J are TRBV6-5 and TRBJ1-4, with unresolved D. Germline CDR1 reads MNHEY; CDR2 reads SVGAGI. The V end was cut by 6 bases, the J end by 7 bases, with 15 bases between. The CDR3 length is 14 residues.

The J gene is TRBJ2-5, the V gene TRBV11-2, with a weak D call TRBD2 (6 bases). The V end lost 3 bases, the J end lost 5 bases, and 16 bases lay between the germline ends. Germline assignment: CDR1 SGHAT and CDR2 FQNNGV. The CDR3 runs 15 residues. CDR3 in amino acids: CASSLSSSRGETQYF. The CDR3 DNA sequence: TGTGCCAGCAGCTTGTCTAGCTCCCGGGGGGAGACCCAGTACTTC.